This TCR beta chain was found in a study of T cell repertoires in cytomegalovirus infection. The V segment lost 2 bases and the J segment 4 bases; nucleotides outside the gene matches: 12. CDR3 length equals 18 residues. Germline CDR1 reads SGHAT; CDR2 reads FQNNGV. MiXCR was run by TCRdb on the reads, yielding one entry per CDR3 protein. This table has 150,000 to 200,000 distinct CDR3 sequences, roughly a sixth appearing once. The sequencing input was CD8+ T cells from PBMCs. The chain couples TRBV11-2 to TRBJ2-3; 10 positions agree with TRBD2. This sequence was found in a human donor in good health (CMV status not recorded). Some clones in this sample may be carry-over from other donors' samples. The CDR3 sequence is CASSLYHRSSGGPDTQYF. The CDR3 DNA reads as TGTGCCAGCAGCTTATACCACCGGTCTAGCGGGGGCCCAGATACGCAGTATTTT. The variable domain in full, completed from reference TRBV11-2 and TRBJ2-3, reads EAGVAQSPRYKIIEKRQSVAFWCNPISGHATLYWYQQILGQGPKLLIQFQNNGVVDDSQLPKDRFSAERLKGVDSTLKIQPAKLEDSAVYLCASSLYHRSSGGPDTQYFGPGTRLTVL.